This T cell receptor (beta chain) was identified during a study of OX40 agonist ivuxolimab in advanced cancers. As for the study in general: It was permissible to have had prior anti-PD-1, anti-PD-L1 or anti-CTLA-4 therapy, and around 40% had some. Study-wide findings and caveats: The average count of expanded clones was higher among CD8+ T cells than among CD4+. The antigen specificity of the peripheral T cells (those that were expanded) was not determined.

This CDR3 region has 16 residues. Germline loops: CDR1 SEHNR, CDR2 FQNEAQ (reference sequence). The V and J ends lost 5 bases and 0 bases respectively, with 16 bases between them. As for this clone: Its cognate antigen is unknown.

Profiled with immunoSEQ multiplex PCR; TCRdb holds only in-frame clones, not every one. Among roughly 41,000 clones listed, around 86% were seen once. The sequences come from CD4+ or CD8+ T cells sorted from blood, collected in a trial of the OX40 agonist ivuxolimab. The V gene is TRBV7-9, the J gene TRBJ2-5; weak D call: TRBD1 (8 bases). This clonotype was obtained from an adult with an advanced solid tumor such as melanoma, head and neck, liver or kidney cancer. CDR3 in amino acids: CASSPGQGGYQETQYF. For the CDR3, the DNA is TGTGCCAGCAGCCCAGGACAGGGAGGGTACCAAGAGACCCAGTACTTC.